These 3 T cell receptor beta chains came from one sample sequenced in a study of T-cell reconstitution after alpha-beta-depleted transplantation in children. The TCRbeta library incorporated unique molecular identifiers. One entry per CDR3 protein, called by TCRdb with MiXCR from the PCR reads. The sample has some 490,000 distinct CDR3 sequences; around 13% are singletons. The source was PBMCs from the stem cell graft donor, collected from the stem cell graft. The receptors here all came from a human donor who donated a stem cell graft to a child with combined immunodeficiency.

The table lists this clonotype with a few counts. The chain couples TRBV5-1 to TRBJ2-2, with TRBD2 identical over 14 bases. The CDR3 covers 19 residues. J lost 3 bases, V lost 4 bases, and 11 bases had no gene match. Germline CDR1 reads SGHRS; CDR2 reads YFSETQ. CDR3 amino acids: CASSPRLAGGPSDTGELFF. In DNA form, the CDR3 reads TGCGCCAGCAGCCCTCGACTAGCGGGAGGGCCTTCGGACACCGGGGAGCTGTTTTTT.

This clonotype was recorded a few times. The CDR3 sequence is CASTGGGELFF. DNA of the CDR3: TGTGCCAGCACTGGTGGCGGGGAGCTGTTTTTT. The chain is built from TRBV9 and TRBJ2-2; no clear D. CDR1 is SGDLS and CDR2 is YYNGEE in the germline V gene. This CDR3 spans 11 amino acids. Trimming took off 6 bases at V and 7 bases at J, with 7 bases between the two ends.

This clonotype was found many times. V is TRBV7-3 and J is TRBJ2-2, with D hard to call. The length of the CDR3 is 14 residues. The V end lost 5 bases, the J end lost 0 bases, and 7 bases lay between the germline ends. Germline V gene data show CDR1 as SGHTA and CDR2 as FQGTGA. The CDR3 loop reads CASSRSSNTGELFF. In DNA, the CDR3 is TGTGCCAGCAGCCGTTCGTCGAACACCGGGGAGCTGTTTTTT.